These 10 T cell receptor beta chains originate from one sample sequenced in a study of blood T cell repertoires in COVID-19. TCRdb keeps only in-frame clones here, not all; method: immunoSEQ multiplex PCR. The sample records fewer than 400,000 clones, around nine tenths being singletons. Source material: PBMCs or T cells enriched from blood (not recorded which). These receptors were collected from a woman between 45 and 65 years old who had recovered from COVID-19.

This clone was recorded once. The CDR3 nucleotides are TGTGCCAGCAGCTTGGATCCGAGCGGCTCCTACGAGCAGTACTTC. This translates into CASSLDPSGSYEQYF. The chain carries TRBV5-6 and TRBJ2-7; D is possibly TRBD2 (5 bases). Germline assignment: CDR1 SGHDT and CDR2 YYEEEE. Between the trimmed V and J ends, which lost 0 bases and 0 bases, there was a span of 10 bases. CDR3 length: 15 residues. Filled out from reference TRBV5-6 and TRBJ2-7, the complete variable domain reads DAGVTQSPTHLIKTRGQQVTLRCSPKSGHDTVSWYQQALGQGPQFIFQYYEEEERQRGNFPDRFSGHQFPNYSSELNVNALLLGDSALYLCASSLDPSGSYEQYFGPGTRLTVT.

In DNA form, the CDR3 reads TGTGCCAGCTCACCTGCGACAGGGGCCATCTCTGGAAACACCATATATTTT. Translating gives CASSPATGAISGNTIYF. V and J are TRBV18 and TRBJ1-3, with 8 bases aligning to TRBD1. The CDR3 is 17 amino acids. V shed 3 bases, J shed 0 bases, and the junction held 7 bases outside the gene matches. Per germline, CDR1 KGHSH and CDR2 LQKENI.

The CDR3 here is CASSPGPNSWEKLFF. The CDR3 DNA reads TGTGCCAGCAGCCCTGGGCCAAATAGTTGGGAAAAACTGTTTTTT. This sequence joins TRBV14 and TRBJ1-4; no firm D call. The V gene lost 4 bases and the J gene lost 8 bases, with 17 bases spanning the gap. The V gene's germline CDR1 is SGHDN and CDR2 FVKESK. This CDR3 spans 15 amino acids.

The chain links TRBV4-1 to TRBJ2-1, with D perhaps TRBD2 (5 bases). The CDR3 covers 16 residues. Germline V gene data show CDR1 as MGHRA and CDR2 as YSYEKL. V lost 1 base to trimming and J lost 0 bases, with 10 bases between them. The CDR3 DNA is TGCGCCAGCAGCCAAGTCGGGGATAGCTCCTACAATGAGCAGTTCTTC. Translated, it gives CASSQVGDSSYNEQFF.

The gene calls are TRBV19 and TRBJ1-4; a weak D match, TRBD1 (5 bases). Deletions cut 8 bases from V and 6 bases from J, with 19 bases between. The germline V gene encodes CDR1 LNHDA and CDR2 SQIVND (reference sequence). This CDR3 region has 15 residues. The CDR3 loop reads CASSAEQDPYEKLFF. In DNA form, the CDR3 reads TGTGCCAGTTCCGCCGAACAGGACCCCTATGAAAAACTGTTTTTT.

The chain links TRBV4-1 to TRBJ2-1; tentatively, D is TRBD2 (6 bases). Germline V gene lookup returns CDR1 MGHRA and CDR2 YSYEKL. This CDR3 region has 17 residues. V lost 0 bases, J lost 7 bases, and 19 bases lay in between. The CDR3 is CASSQEQRGNRGNEQFF. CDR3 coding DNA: TGCGCCAGCAGCCAAGAACAGCGAGGCAATCGGGGGAATGAGCAGTTCTTC.

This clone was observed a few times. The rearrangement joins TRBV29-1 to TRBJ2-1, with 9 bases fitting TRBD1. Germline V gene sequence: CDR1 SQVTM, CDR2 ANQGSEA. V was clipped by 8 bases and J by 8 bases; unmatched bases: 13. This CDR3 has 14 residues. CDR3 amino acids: CSKPRQGEYHEQFF. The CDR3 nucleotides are TGCAGCAAACCTCGACAGGGGGAGTATCATGAGCAGTTCTTC.

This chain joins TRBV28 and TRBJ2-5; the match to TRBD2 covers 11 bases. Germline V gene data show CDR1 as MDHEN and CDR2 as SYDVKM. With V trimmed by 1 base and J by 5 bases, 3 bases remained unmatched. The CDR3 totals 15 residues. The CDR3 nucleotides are TGTGCCAGCAGTTTATCACCTAGCGGGGGGGAGACCCAGTACTTC. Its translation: CASSLSPSGGETQYF. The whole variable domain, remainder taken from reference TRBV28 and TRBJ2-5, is DVKVTQSSRYLVKRTGEKVFLECVQDMDHENMFWYRQDPGLGLRLIYFSYDVKMKEKGDIPEGYSVSREKKERFSLILESASTNQTSMYLCASSLSPSGGETQYFGPGTRLLVL.

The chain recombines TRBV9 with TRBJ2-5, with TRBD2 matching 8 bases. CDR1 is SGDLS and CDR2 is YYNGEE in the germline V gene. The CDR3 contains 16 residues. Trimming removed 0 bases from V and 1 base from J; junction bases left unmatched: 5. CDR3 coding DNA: TGTGCCAGCAGCGTAGGGACTAGCTTCATCCAAGAGACCCAGTACTTC. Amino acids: CASSVGTSFIQETQYF.

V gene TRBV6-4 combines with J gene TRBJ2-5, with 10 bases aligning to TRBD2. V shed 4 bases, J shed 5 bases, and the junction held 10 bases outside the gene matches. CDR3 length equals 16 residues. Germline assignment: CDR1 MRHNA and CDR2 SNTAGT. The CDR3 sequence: CASSASSGGAWETQYF. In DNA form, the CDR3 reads TGTGCCAGCAGTGCTTCGAGCGGGGGGGCCTGGGAGACCCAGTACTTC.